A selection of T cell receptor beta chains follows, all from one sample in a study of T cells after yellow fever vaccination. In TCRdb, the 5' RACE reads were re-called with MiXCR into one record per CDR3 protein. The sample includes around 160,000 distinct CDR3 sequences, about 7% of them seen just once. Sample: CD4+ T cells sorted from PBMCs, taken 4 to 5 days after the first yellow fever vaccination. The origin of the receptors is a man aged 18-30 years who received the YFV17D yellow fever vaccine. Both conserved end residues are part of each CDR3. Each record gives: clone size, V gene, J gene, D gene, CDR3 protein, CDR3 DNA. The D gene is left open where the match is weak. A clone size is listed for some rows: how often the clone was seen (once, few, many), or a class if it is expanded.

clone size: .; V gene: TRBV7-2; J gene: TRBJ1-2; D gene: .; CDR3 protein: CASSPDRSYGYTF; CDR3 DNA: TGTGCCAGCAGCCCCGACCGATCCTATGGCTACACCTTC
clone size: few; V gene: TRBV7-2; J gene: TRBJ2-1; D gene: TRBD1; CDR3 protein: CASSLQGAISGEQFF; CDR3 DNA: TGTGCCAGCAGCTTACAGGGGGCGATCTCTGGTGAGCAGTTCTTC
clone size: many; V gene: TRBV12-3/TRBV12-4; J gene: TRBJ1-6; D gene: .; CDR3 protein: CASSQRGTLHF; CDR3 DNA: TGTGCCAGCAGCCAGAGAGGCACCCTCCACTTT
clone size: .; V gene: TRBV15; J gene: TRBJ2-5; D gene: .; CDR3 protein: CATSRDQETQYF; CDR3 DNA: TGTGCCACCAGCAGAGATCAGGAGACCCAGTACTTC
clone size: many; V gene: TRBV2; J gene: TRBJ2-3; D gene: TRBD2; CDR3 protein: CASSEASGTDTQYF; CDR3 DNA: TGTGCCAGCAGTGAGGCTAGCGGAACAGATACGCAGTATTTT
clone size: few; V gene: TRBV6-2/TRBV6-3; J gene: TRBJ2-1; D gene: .; CDR3 protein: CASLKPDRGGNEQFF; CDR3 DNA: TGTGCCAGCCTGAAACCAGACAGGGGAGGGAATGAGCAGTTCTTC
clone size: many; V gene: TRBV15; J gene: TRBJ1-1; D gene: .; CDR3 protein: CATSREITDNTEAFF; CDR3 DNA: TGTGCCACCAGCAGGGAGATTACCGACAACACTGAAGCTTTCTTT
clone size: many; V gene: TRBV5-1; J gene: TRBJ2-7; D gene: TRBD1; CDR3 protein: CASSKGTGPTYEQYF; CDR3 DNA: TGCGCCAGCAGCAAAGGGACAGGCCCTACCTACGAGCAGTACTTC
clone size: many; V gene: TRBV10-3; J gene: TRBJ2-7; D gene: TRBD1; CDR3 protein: CAIKGQGAGEQYF; CDR3 DNA: TGTGCCATCAAAGGACAGGGGGCAGGCGAGCAGTACTTC
clone size: many; V gene: TRBV6-6; J gene: TRBJ1-2; D gene: .; CDR3 protein: CASSYTAYGYTF; CDR3 DNA: TGTGCCAGCAGTTACACTGCCTATGGCTACACCTTC
clone size: few; V gene: TRBV5-1; J gene: TRBJ2-5; D gene: .; CDR3 protein: CASSLLGTQYF; CDR3 DNA: TGCGCCAGCAGCTTGTTGGGGACCCAGTACTTC
clone size: many; V gene: TRBV7-2; J gene: TRBJ2-1; D gene: TRBD2; CDR3 protein: CATRPGGSYNEQFF; CDR3 DNA: TGTGCCACTCGCCCGGGAGGCTCCTACAATGAGCAGTTCTTC
clone size: many; V gene: TRBV7-8; J gene: TRBJ1-3; D gene: .; CDR3 protein: CASSWKWTDSGNTIYF; CDR3 DNA: TGTGCCAGCAGCTGGAAATGGACCGACTCTGGAAACACCATATATTTT
clone size: many; V gene: TRBV20-1; J gene: TRBJ2-5; D gene: TRBD2; CDR3 protein: CSARDEGLDETQYF; CDR3 DNA: TGCAGTGCTAGAGATGAGGGACTAGATGAGACCCAGTACTTC
clone size: .; V gene: TRBV29-1; J gene: TRBJ2-1; D gene: .; CDR3 protein: CSGVRGAGYNEQFF; CDR3 DNA: TGCAGCGGGGTGAGGGGGGCCGGCTACAATGAGCAGTTCTTC
clone size: many; V gene: TRBV5-1; J gene: TRBJ2-2; D gene: .; CDR3 protein: CASSLAGDGTGELFF; CDR3 DNA: TGCGCCAGCAGCTTGGCAGGGGATGGAACCGGGGAGCTGTTTTTT
clone size: .; V gene: TRBV29-1; J gene: TRBJ1-1; D gene: .; CDR3 protein: CSVDGTGLGTEAFF; CDR3 DNA: TGCAGCGTGGACGGGACCGGACTAGGCACTGAAGCTTTCTTT
clone size: many; V gene: TRBV30; J gene: TRBJ1-6; D gene: .; CDR3 protein: CAWGRGALHF; CDR3 DNA: TGTGCCTGGGGCCGGGGGGCCCTCCACTTT
clone size: few; V gene: TRBV20-1; J gene: TRBJ2-5; D gene: .; CDR3 protein: CSAGDRQETQYF; CDR3 DNA: TGCAGTGCTGGTGACAGACAAGAGACCCAGTACTTC
clone size: many; V gene: TRBV20-1; J gene: TRBJ1-5; D gene: .; CDR3 protein: CSARAGLGQPQHF; CDR3 DNA: TGCAGTGCTAGAGCCGGGTTGGGTCAGCCCCAGCATTTT
clone size: many; V gene: TRBV18; J gene: TRBJ1-1; D gene: .; CDR3 protein: CASSPRRSSNRMNTEAFF; CDR3 DNA: TGTGCCAGCTCACCCCGACGTTCGAGTAACCGGATGAACACTGAAGCTTTCTTT
clone size: few; V gene: TRBV19; J gene: TRBJ1-1; D gene: .; CDR3 protein: CASRLQGGGAEAFF; CDR3 DNA: TGTGCCAGTAGATTACAGGGAGGGGGGGCTGAAGCTTTCTTT
clone size: many; V gene: TRBV7-2; J gene: TRBJ2-5; D gene: .; CDR3 protein: CASSTAKQETQYF; CDR3 DNA: TGTGCCAGCAGCACGGCAAAACAAGAGACCCAGTACTTC
clone size: many; V gene: TRBV4-2; J gene: TRBJ2-7; D gene: TRBD2; CDR3 protein: CASSQDSSGGAYEQYF; CDR3 DNA: TGTGCCAGCAGCCAAGATAGTAGCGGGGGGGCATACGAGCAGTACTTC
clone size: many; V gene: TRBV5-1; J gene: TRBJ2-5; D gene: .; CDR3 protein: CASRNPKKETQYF; CDR3 DNA: TGCGCCAGCAGAAACCCTAAAAAAGAGACCCAGTACTTC
clone size: .; V gene: TRBV5-1; J gene: TRBJ1-4; D gene: .; CDR3 protein: CASSLVPLGPNPGTDNEKLFF; CDR3 DNA: TGCGCCAGCAGCTTGGTTCCCTTGGGACCAAATCCCGGGACGGATAATGAAAAACTGTTTTTT
clone size: many; V gene: TRBV5-1; J gene: TRBJ1-3; D gene: .; CDR3 protein: CASSPEGGENTIYF; CDR3 DNA: TGCGCCAGCAGCCCGGAAGGGGGGGAAAACACCATATATTTT
clone size: many; V gene: TRBV28; J gene: TRBJ1-6; D gene: TRBD1; CDR3 protein: CASSHGQGITTYNSPLHF; CDR3 DNA: TGTGCCAGCAGTCACGGACAGGGGATTACGACCTATAATTCACCCCTCCACTTT
clone size: many; V gene: TRBV11-2; J gene: TRBJ1-5; D gene: TRBD1; CDR3 protein: CASSSRGGQHQPQHF; CDR3 DNA: TGTGCCAGCAGTTCCCGGGGGGGACAGCATCAGCCCCAGCATTTT
clone size: many; V gene: TRBV5-1; J gene: TRBJ2-7; D gene: .; CDR3 protein: CASSYRSGIFGYEQYF; CDR3 DNA: TGCGCCAGCAGCTATCGATCAGGCATATTCGGGTACGAGCAGTACTTC
clone size: many; V gene: TRBV7-9; J gene: TRBJ1-1; D gene: .; CDR3 protein: CASSLEGRTEAFF; CDR3 DNA: TGTGCCAGCAGCTTAGAGGGGAGAACTGAAGCTTTCTTT
clone size: few; V gene: TRBV5-1; J gene: TRBJ1-2; D gene: .; CDR3 protein: CASSTGQNYGYTF; CDR3 DNA: TGCGCCAGCAGCACTGGACAGAACTATGGCTACACCTTC
clone size: many; V gene: TRBV3-1; J gene: TRBJ1-5; D gene: TRBD1; CDR3 protein: CASSRGQGGGQPQHF; CDR3 DNA: TGTGCCAGCAGCCGAGGACAGGGAGGCGGGCAGCCCCAGCATTTT
clone size: many; V gene: TRBV5-1; J gene: TRBJ2-5; D gene: .; CDR3 protein: CASSFGWTEETQYF; CDR3 DNA: TGCGCCAGCAGCTTCGGATGGACGGAAGAGACCCAGTACTTC
clone size: many; V gene: TRBV7-6; J gene: TRBJ2-1; D gene: TRBD2; CDR3 protein: CASSQGLASTNEQFF; CDR3 DNA: TGTGCCAGCAGCCAGGGACTAGCGAGTACCAATGAGCAGTTCTTC
clone size: few; V gene: TRBV19; J gene: TRBJ2-2; D gene: TRBD2; CDR3 protein: CASASGGAYTGELFF; CDR3 DNA: TGTGCCTCGGCTAGCGGGGGGGCGTACACCGGGGAGCTGTTTTTT
clone size: many; V gene: TRBV11-1; J gene: TRBJ1-6; D gene: .; CDR3 protein: CASSASYPSPLHF; CDR3 DNA: TGTGCCAGCAGCGCTAGTTATCCTTCACCCCTCCACTTT
clone size: .; V gene: TRBV6-1; J gene: TRBJ1-5; D gene: .; CDR3 protein: CASSSLGTDNQPQHF; CDR3 DNA: TGTGCCAGCAGTTCCCTGGGGACGGACAATCAGCCCCAGCATTTT
clone size: few; V gene: TRBV9; J gene: TRBJ2-7; D gene: .; CDR3 protein: CASSPQPGNTNYEQYF; CDR3 DNA: TGTGCCAGCAGCCCTCAACCGGGGAACACCAACTACGAGCAGTACTTC
clone size: many; V gene: TRBV5-1; J gene: TRBJ2-3; D gene: TRBD2; CDR3 protein: CASSLGDYGTDTQYF; CDR3 DNA: TGCGCCAGCAGCTTGGGGGACTACGGCACAGATACGCAGTATTTT
clone size: many; V gene: TRBV4-2; J gene: TRBJ2-5; D gene: TRBD2; CDR3 protein: CASSQDSLAGGPGETQYF; CDR3 DNA: TGTGCCAGCAGCCAAGATAGTCTAGCGGGGGGGCCTGGGGAGACCCAGTACTTC
clone size: many; V gene: TRBV20-1; J gene: TRBJ2-2; D gene: .; CDR3 protein: CSATPMGEGELFF; CDR3 DNA: TGCAGTGCTACTCCGATGGGGGAAGGGGAGCTGTTTTTT
clone size: .; V gene: TRBV6-5; J gene: TRBJ2-5; D gene: .; CDR3 protein: CASSLPYSRETQYF; CDR3 DNA: TGTGCCAGCAGTCTCCCGTACAGCCGGGAGACCCAGTACTTC
clone size: few; V gene: TRBV5-1; J gene: TRBJ2-1; D gene: TRBD2; CDR3 protein: CASGSMAGGDEQFF; CDR3 DNA: TGCGCCAGCGGTTCAATGGCGGGGGGCGATGAGCAGTTCTTC
clone size: .; V gene: TRBV5-1; J gene: TRBJ2-7; D gene: TRBD1; CDR3 protein: CASSQALTGSWEQYF; CDR3 DNA: TGCGCCAGCAGCCAGGCTCTGACAGGGTCGTGGGAGCAGTACTTC
clone size: few; V gene: TRBV2; J gene: TRBJ2-5; D gene: TRBD2; CDR3 protein: CASSASGGHQETQYF; CDR3 DNA: TGTGCCAGCAGTGCAAGCGGGGGGCACCAAGAGACCCAGTACTTC
clone size: few; V gene: TRBV3-1; J gene: TRBJ1-4; D gene: .; CDR3 protein: CASSQIGGGNAGLFF; CDR3 DNA: TGTGCCAGCAGCCAAATCGGTGGTGGGAACGCGGGACTGTTTTTT
clone size: many; V gene: TRBV18; J gene: TRBJ2-7; D gene: TRBD2; CDR3 protein: CASSPPGLAAYEQYF; CDR3 DNA: TGTGCCAGCTCGCCCCCGGGACTAGCGGCCTACGAGCAGTACTTC
clone size: many; V gene: TRBV6-5; J gene: TRBJ2-1; D gene: .; CDR3 protein: CASGHRSGSSYNEQFF; CDR3 DNA: TGTGCCAGCGGCCATAGGTCTGGGAGCTCCTACAATGAGCAGTTCTTC
clone size: few; V gene: TRBV11-2; J gene: TRBJ2-3; D gene: TRBD1; CDR3 protein: CASSLNRGQDTQYF; CDR3 DNA: TGTGCCAGCAGCTTGAACAGGGGGCAGGATACGCAGTATTTT
clone size: .; V gene: TRBV18; J gene: TRBJ2-4; D gene: .; CDR3 protein: CASAPPGLAKNIQYF; CDR3 DNA: TGTGCCAGCGCCCCCCCCGGGTTGGCCAAAAACATTCAGTACTTC